This T cell receptor beta chain stems from a study of long-term antiretroviral therapy in people with HIV. Study at large: The immediate-ART recommendation dates to 2015, and the earliest samples predate it by about a decade. Study results and caveats: With ART, diversity went up but was still lower than in transplant donor controls. Pre-ART expanded clones dominated the repertoire at every time point.

At survey level, the immunoSEQ assay was run in its v3.0 version. Clones were read by immunoSEQ multiplex PCR, and TCRdb kept only the in-frame ones, dropping some. The sample includes about 35,000 clones, around 85% of them seen just once. By share, this clone counts as medium-sized. Its specificity is not known. The CDR3 runs to 14 residues. The V end was cut by 9 bases, the J end by 0 bases, with 9 bases between. Per germline, CDR1 SEHNR and CDR2 FQNEAQ (reference sequence). The V and J genes are TRBV7-9 and TRBJ1-6; D is unclear. The TCR was taken from a man younger than 35 with HIV. This specimen was unsorted PBMCs, taken 2.2 years after starting antiretroviral therapy. The CDR3 DNA reads TGTGCCAGTGAACGGAGCTCCTATAATTCACCCCTCCACTTT. Its translation: CASERSSYNSPLHF.